The 16 T cell receptor beta chains listed next were all sequenced from one sample in a study of T cell responses to AZD1222 COVID-19 vaccine. The data were produced by immunoSEQ multiplex PCR, yet TCRdb's version contains in-frame clones alone and is incomplete. In the table there are about 88,000 clones, around nine tenths of which are singletons. This specimen was peripheral blood, taken on day 0 of MenACWY control vaccination. Receptor source: an adult in good health.

This clone appeared a single time. This chain uses TRBV29-1 with TRBJ2-2; possibly TRBD1 or TRBD2 for D (5 bases each). The CDR3 runs 16 residues. The V gene's germline CDR1 is SQVTM and CDR2 ANQGSEA. V lost 7 bases, J lost 7 bases, and 25 bases lay in between. CDR3 coding DNA: TGCAGCGCCCGCAGGGAGATGCTCGGGCTCGGCGGGGAGCTGTTTTTT. It specifies CSARREMLGLGGELFF.

The chain has TRBV5-8 and TRBJ1-3; D call uncertain. Germline V gives CDR1 SGHTS, CDR2 YDEGEE. This CDR3 spans 15 amino acids. Between the trimmed V and J ends, which lost 0 bases and 0 bases, there was a span of 7 bases. The CDR3 bases are TGTGCCAGCAGCTTGGTGGATTTCTCTGGAAACACCATATATTTT. It translates to CASSLVDFSGNTIYF.

The chain recombines TRBV28 with TRBJ1-2; D is unresolved. V was pared by 5 bases and J by 0 bases, with 10 bases between. Germline CDR1 and CDR2: MDHEN and SYDVKM. The CDR3 spans 14 residues. The CDR3 protein is CASSPGRANYGYTF. CDR3 nucleotide sequence: TGTGCCAGCAGTCCGGGCCGAGCTAACTATGGCTACACCTTC.

V gene TRBV5-1 combines with J gene TRBJ2-3; the D is unclear. The CDR3 is made up of 13 amino acids. V lost 2 bases to trimming and J lost 4 bases, with 8 bases between them. CDR1 is SGHRS, CDR2 YFSETQ, per germline. CDR3 sequence reads: CASSLSDSDTQYF. In DNA form, the CDR3 reads TGCGCCAGCAGCTTAAGCGATTCAGATACGCAGTATTTT.

The chain couples TRBV7-9 to TRBJ2-3; D remains unclear. Per the germline V gene, CDR1 is SEHNR and CDR2 is FQNEAQ (reference sequence). V lost 5 bases and J lost 4, with 4 bases in between. The CDR3 length is 11 residues. The CDR3 DNA is TGTGCCAGCAGCCCCGCAGATACGCAGTATTTT. It encodes CASSPADTQYF.

The V gene is TRBV14, the J gene TRBJ2-3; unclear D gene. This CDR3 is 15 amino acids long. CDR1 is SGHDN and CDR2 is FVKESK in the germline V gene. V lost 0 bases, J lost 4 bases, and 11 bases lay in between. The CDR3 protein is CASSQDKAVADTQYF. In DNA form, the CDR3 reads TGTGCCAGCAGCCAAGACAAGGCCGTCGCAGATACGCAGTATTTT.

The chain recombines TRBV18 with TRBJ1-2, with D uncertain. The germline gives CDR1 KGHSH, CDR2 LQKENI. V was cut by 2 bases and J by 6 bases, with 22 bases left in between. The CDR3 contains 17 residues. CDR3 residues: CASSPRVQSHRGDGYTF. Here the CDR3 DNA reads TGTGCCAGCTCACCAAGGGTACAGTCTCATAGAGGAGATGGCTACACCTTC.

The CDR3 DNA reads as TGTGCCAGCAGCCAAAGGATGGGAGTTGAAAAACTGTTTTTT. Protein sequence: CASSQRMGVEKLFF. V usage is TRBV4-2 and J usage is TRBJ1-4; D unclear. V dropped 2 bases and J dropped 7 bases, with 11 bases sitting between them. The CDR3 has 14 amino acids. Germline CDR1 is LGHNA and CDR2 is YNFKEQ.

V and J are TRBV25-1 and TRBJ2-1; 7 nucleotides line up with TRBD2. The length of the CDR3 is 14 residues. Germline values: CDR1 MGHDK, CDR2 SYGVNS. J lost 2 bases, V lost 8 bases, and 6 bases had no gene match. CDR3 protein: CASAGDGPYNEQFF. The CDR3 coding sequence is TGTGCCAGCGCGGGAGACGGGCCCTACAATGAGCAGTTCTTC.

V gene TRBV12-5 combines with J gene TRBJ1-1, with 7 positions matching TRBD1. Trimming removed 5 bases from V and 1 base from J; junction bases left unmatched: 22. The CDR3 totals 20 residues. CDR1 is LGHNT and CDR2 is FRNRAP in the germline V gene. The CDR3 sequence: CASGQNPTSGTDLKNTEAFF. Here the CDR3 DNA reads TGTGCTAGTGGTCAAAATCCCACTTCCGGGACAGACCTCAAGAACACTGAAGCTTTCTTT.

The CDR3 sequence: CATSRDRGSDTQYF. Written as DNA, the CDR3 is TGTGCCACCAGCAGAGATAGGGGGTCAGATACGCAGTATTTT. The genes are TRBV15 and TRBJ2-3, with D possibly TRBD1 on 6 matching bases. The CDR3 extends over 14 amino acids. Trimming removed 0 bases from V and 4 bases from J, with 8 bases in between. In germline, CDR1 is LNHNV, CDR2 YYDKDF (reference sequence).

The J gene is TRBJ1-5, the V gene TRBV4-3; the D is unclear. CDR1 LGHNA and CDR2 YSLEER come from the germline V gene. The CDR3 runs 13 residues. The V and J ends lost 1 base and 6 bases respectively, with 7 bases between them. DNA for the CDR3: TGCGCCAGCAGCCAAGTCGGTGGTCAGCCCCAGCATTTT. It yields the protein CASSQVGGQPQHF.

This sequence joins TRBV11-2 and TRBJ2-6; D unresolved. Deletions cut 2 bases from V and 4 bases from J, with 6 bases between. Germline V gene sequence: CDR1 SGHAT, CDR2 FQNNGV. The CDR3 sequence is 14 residues long. The CDR3 reads CASSLQRGANVLTF. The CDR3 DNA reads TGTGCCAGCAGCTTACAAAGGGGGGCCAACGTCCTGACTTTC.

This chain links TRBV28 with TRBJ2-7; 7 bases are shared with TRBD1. Looked up from germline, CDR1 is MDHEN and CDR2 is SYDVKM. Germline trimming cut 8 bases from V and 0 bases from J; bases unmatched to any gene: 4. This CDR3 comprises 13 residues. CDR3 coding DNA: TGTGCCAGCGCCGGGACAGCCTCCTACGAGCAGTACTTC. It yields the protein CASAGTASYEQYF.

The CDR3: CASSFGTSGTQETQYF. As DNA, the CDR3 is TGTGCCAGCAGCTTTGGGACTAGCGGGACCCAAGAGACCCAGTACTTC. The chain combines TRBV7-9 with TRBJ2-5; 13 positions agree with TRBD2. V shed 3 bases and J 1 base; nucleotides not matched to a gene: 2. Germline CDR1 SEHNR, CDR2 FQNEAQ (reference sequence). This CDR3 has 16 residues.

This clone occurred once. The rearrangement joins TRBV6-5 to TRBJ1-4, with 9 bases matching TRBD1. CDR1 MNHEY and CDR2 SVGAGI come from the germline V gene. Germline trimming cut 6 bases from V and 7 bases from J; bases unmatched to any gene: 6. The length of the CDR3 is 14 residues. CDR3 DNA: TGTGCCAGCAGAAGGACAGGGGATGGTGAAAAACTGTTTTTT. Translating it yields CASRRTGDGEKLFF.